These T cell receptor beta chains were read from a single sample in a study of CD8 T cells in Susac syndrome. TCRdb redid the calling of the immunoSEQ multiplex PCR reads with MiXCR, one entry per CDR3 protein. The repertoire holds 200,000 or so distinct CDR3 sequences, almost 96% seen once, with 0.098% in the top ten. The sample consisted of CD4+ T cells from PBMCs. The receptors originated from a human donor with Susac syndrome. Each CDR3 is given with its conserved first and last residue. The D gene is left open where the match is weak. Size values are once, few and many counts, or a class for expanded clones, and some rows have none.

TRBD1	-	TRBV19	TRBJ2-1	TGTGCCAGTAGTTCTCCGGGACAGGTCCTCAATGAGCAGTTCTTC	CASSSPGQVLNEQFF
-	-	TRBV10-3	TRBJ2-1	TGTGCCATCCGATTCGGTGGTTCGATGTACAATGAGCAGTTCTTC	CAIRFGGSMYNEQFF
-	-	TRBV18	TRBJ2-7	TGTGCCAGCTCACCACCGGCGGGACGTGGAGCCTACGAGCAGTACTTC	CASSPPAGRGAYEQYF
-	few	TRBV18	TRBJ2-1	TGTGCCAGCTCACCGGGGGGTGAGCAGTTCTTC	CASSPGGEQFF
-	-	TRBV7-2	TRBJ2-1	TGTGCCAGCAGCTTAGCGGGGGGGCCTGAGCAGTTCTTC	CASSLAGGPEQFF
-	-	TRBV12-3/TRBV12-4	TRBJ1-2	TGTGCCAGCAGTTTAGGGGCCAGCCAGTTGGGGGGCTACACCTTC	CASSLGASQLGGYTF
-	-	TRBV7-2	TRBJ1-2	TGTGCCAGCAGCTTACAAAAGGGACCTCTCTATGGCTACACCTTC	CASSLQKGPLYGYTF
-	-	TRBV29-1	TRBJ1-6	TGCAGCGTCGACACAGGGTTCGGTAACTCACCCCTCCACTTT	CSVDTGFGNSPLHF
TRBD1	-	TRBV5-4	TRBJ1-5	TGTGCCAGCAGCTTGGGAGGAGGACAGGTTAATCAGCCCCAGCATTTT	CASSLGGGQVNQPQHF
-	once	TRBV11-3	TRBJ1-1	TGTGCCAGCAGCTTGGGGGGGGCAGGGACTGAAGCTTTCTTT	CASSLGGAGTEAFF
-	-	TRBV23-1	TRBJ2-2	TGCGCCAGCAGTCTCACTCCCGAGGGGACGACGAACACCGGGGAGCTGTTTTTT	CASSLTPEGTTNTGELFF
-	-	TRBV2	TRBJ2-7	TGTGCCAGCACATACTACGAGCAGTACTTC	CASTYYEQYF
-	-	TRBV7-9	TRBJ2-7	TGTGCCAGCAGCTTTAACAGGGAGGAGGGCTACGAGCAGTACTTC	CASSFNREEGYEQYF
-	-	TRBV7-8	TRBJ1-2	TGTGCCAGCAGCTTGGAGGGTAGGAACTATGGCTACACCTTC	CASSLEGRNYGYTF
TRBD2	-	TRBV6-2/TRBV6-3	TRBJ2-1	TGTGCCAGCAGTTACTCGAGCCTAGCGGGGGGGAAGTTCTTC	CASSYSSLAGGKFF
-	-	TRBV30	TRBJ1-3	TGTGCCTGGGAAGGGAGCTCTGGAAACACCATATATTTT	CAWEGSSGNTIYF
-	-	TRBV6-5	TRBJ2-3	TGTGCCAGCAGTAGGAGTCGTCCGGAGGATACGCAGTATTTT	CASSRSRPEDTQYF
-	-	TRBV27	TRBJ1-1	TGTGCCAGCAGTGGACGGCGGAACACTGAAGCTTTCTTT	CASSGRRNTEAFF
-	-	TRBV20-1	TRBJ1-2	TGCAGTGCTACAAACCCTGCTAACTATGGCTACACCTTC	CSATNPANYGYTF
-	-	TRBV20-1	TRBJ1-5	TGCAGTGTTGGGGAGCGGGGTGTTCAGCCCCAGCATTTT	CSVGERGVQPQHF
TRBD1	-	TRBV7-3	TRBJ1-5	TGTGCCAGCAGCTTAACACGGGACAGTTCCCAGCATTTT	CASSLTRDSSQHF
TRBD2	-	TRBV3-1	TRBJ2-5	TGTGCCAGCAGCCAAGACTTTGGCGGGAGCGGTGGCAAGACCCAGTACTTC	CASSQDFGGSGGKTQYF
TRBD2	-	TRBV29-1	TRBJ2-7	TGCAGCGTGCGGACTAGCGACTACGAGCAGTACTTC	CSVRTSDYEQYF
-	-	TRBV5-1	TRBJ2-7	TGCGCCAGCAGCACCCCGGGACGGGACTACGAGCAGTACTTC	CASSTPGRDYEQYF
TRBD2	-	TRBV7-9	TRBJ2-2	TGTGCCAGCAGCTTAGGGGGACTAGCCAACACCGGGGAGCTGTTTTTT	CASSLGGLANTGELFF
-	-	TRBV20-1	TRBJ2-1	TGCAGTGCTAGAGATCGGAATGGGGCACTCGGACCCTACAATGAGCAGTTCTTC	CSARDRNGALGPYNEQFF
TRBD1	-	TRBV6-5	TRBJ2-1	TGTGCCAGCAGTCTAGTTATGGGACAGGAACTCTTC	CASSLVMGQELF
-	-	TRBV5-1	TRBJ2-1	TGCGCCAGCAGCTCGCAACAGATGTACAATGAGCAGTTCTTC	CASSSQQMYNEQFF
-	-	TRBV3-1	TRBJ1-2	TGTGCCAGCAGCCCCAGCCCGACAGGAAACTATGGCTACACCTTC	CASSPSPTGNYGYTF
TRBD1	-	TRBV30	TRBJ1-6	TGTGCCTGGAGTGTATCGGGGACAGCCAATTCACCCCTCCACTTT	CAWSVSGTANSPLHF
-	-	TRBV2	TRBJ2-2	TGTGCCAGCAGTGTGCTAGGAGGGGATACCGGGGAGCTGTTTTTT	CASSVLGGDTGELFF
-	few	TRBV20-1	TRBJ1-5	TGCAGTGCTAGAGTAGGGGGGGCAGGCAATCAGCCCCAGCATTTT	CSARVGGAGNQPQHF
TRBD1	-	TRBV20-1	TRBJ2-3	TGCAGTGCTAGGGGGACAGGACAAAAAACTAGCACAGATACGCAGTATTTT	CSARGTGQKTSTDTQYF
-	-	TRBV14	TRBJ2-7	TGTGCCAGCAGCCCCATAGGTCGAGGGGACTACGAGCAGTACTTC	CASSPIGRGDYEQYF
-	-	TRBV19	TRBJ1-1	TGTGCCAGTAGTGGGCACCGGAACACTGAAGCTTTCTTT	CASSGHRNTEAFF
-	once	TRBV7-9	TRBJ1-2	TGTGCCAGCAGCCCACAATGGGTTAACTATGGCTACACCTTC	CASSPQWVNYGYTF
-	-	TRBV28	TRBJ2-4	TGTGCCAGCAGTAGGAACGTGGGGGGACCTGGAAACATTCAGTACTTC	CASSRNVGGPGNIQYF
-	-	TRBV18	TRBJ1-3	TGTGCCAGCTCACCACTTCTGCAGGCTACCTCTGGAAACACCATATATTTT	CASSPLLQATSGNTIYF
-	-	TRBV29-1	TRBJ1-5	TGCAGCGTTGGGTCAGCTAGTTCGGATCAGCCCCAGCATTTT	CSVGSASSDQPQHF
-	few	TRBV11-2	TRBJ2-7	TGTGCCAGCAGTTTGAGCGGATACGAGCAGTACTTC	CASSLSGYEQYF
-	-	TRBV29-1	TRBJ1-6	TGCAGCGTCAGCCGGGACACCGATTCACCCCTCCACTTT	CSVSRDTDSPLHF
-	-	TRBV2	TRBJ2-5	TGTGCCAGCAGGGTCGCACCTGGCCAAGAGACCCAGTACTTC	CASRVAPGQETQYF
TRBD2	-	TRBV9	TRBJ2-1	TGTGCCAGCAGCGTATCCCGGCTAGCGGGGGCACTAGGGAATGAGCAGTTCTTC	CASSVSRLAGALGNEQFF